Below, one T cell receptor (beta chain) is given with its context. The CDR3 runs to 15 residues. V was clipped by 3 bases and J by 5 bases; unmatched bases: 7. Germline lookup yields CDR1 LNHDA and CDR2 SQIVND (reference sequence). The sample originates from a study of cytomegalovirus exposure and HLA in healthy donors. Primers for the PCR totalled 60 Vbeta and 13 Jbeta. Assay: immunoSEQ multiplex PCR; the TCRdb copy retains only in-frame clones and omits some. The repertoire includes tens of thousands of clones, 70% to 85% of them detected once, and about 9.1% sits in the top ten. J is TRBJ1-1 and V is TRBV19, with 9 positions matching TRBD1. The sequenced sample was PBMCs. The receptor's source is a man aged 35 to 55 in good health and CMV-seropositive. The CDR3 bases are TGTGCCAGTAGTATCCCGGACAGGGGTCGAACTGAAGCTTTCTTT. Translated: CASSIPDRGRTEAFF.